A selection of T cell receptor beta chains follows, all from one sample in a study of CD8 T cells in ankylosing spondylitis. Each CDR3 protein gets one entry after TCRdb re-called the 5' RACE reads with MiXCR. The sample has under 200,000 distinct CDR3 sequences, 9.8% seen once. The sequenced sample consisted of blood, either unsorted or a sorted T cell fraction (not recorded which). Source of these receptors: a female donor with ankylosing spondylitis or in good health (not recorded which). CDR3s include the opening cysteine and the closing phenylalanine or tryptophan. A D gene is named only where the DNA matches it firmly. For some rows the clone size is stated as once, few or many, or as a class when expanded; others skip it.

V gene,J gene,D gene,clone size,CDR3 protein,CDR3 DNA
TRBV4-3,TRBJ2-1,NA,NA,CASSQEGAGPYNEQFF,TGCGCCAGCAGCCAAGAAGGGGCGGGGCCCTACAATGAGCAGTTCTTC
TRBV5-6,TRBJ2-3,TRBD2,few,CASSWTSQFDTQYF,TGTGCCAGCAGCTGGACTAGCCAGTTTGATACGCAGTATTTT
TRBV11-2,TRBJ2-1,TRBD2,NA,CASRRPGGRAGREQFF,TGTGCCAGCAGACGCCCCGGCGGGAGGGCCGGACGAGAGCAGTTCTTC
TRBV27,TRBJ2-1,NA,NA,CASSYESSYNEQFF,TGTGCCAGCAGTTACGAGAGCTCCTACAATGAGCAGTTCTTC
TRBV4-1,TRBJ2-7,TRBD2,NA,CASSQSGLAGTNEQYF,TGCGCCAGCAGCCAAAGCGGACTAGCGGGAACCAACGAGCAGTACTTC
TRBV7-2,TRBJ2-5,NA,many,CASSPNGLQETQYF,TGTGCCAGCAGCCCCAACGGACTTCAAGAGACCCAGTACTTC
TRBV27,TRBJ2-5,TRBD1,NA,CASSSRQGMIETQYF,TGTGCCAGCAGTTCGAGACAGGGGATGATAGAGACCCAGTACTTC
TRBV6-1,TRBJ2-1,NA,few,CASSETGLDEQFF,TGTGCCAGCAGTGAGACTGGCTTGGATGAGCAGTTCTTC
TRBV12-3/TRBV12-4,TRBJ1-1,NA,few,CASSLWWRGTEAFF,TGTGCCAGCAGCCTATGGTGGAGGGGCACTGAAGCTTTCTTT
TRBV6-1,TRBJ1-1,NA,NA,CASRNGPEAFF,TGTGCCAGCAGAAATGGACCTGAAGCTTTCTTT
TRBV25-1,TRBJ2-7,TRBD1,few,CASSTGVEQYF,TGTGCCAGCAGTACAGGGGTGGAGCAGTACTTC
TRBV3-1,TRBJ2-1,TRBD1,NA,CASSQEEIKGADNEQFF,TGTGCCAGCAGCCAAGAGGAGATAAAGGGGGCGGACAATGAGCAGTTCTTC
TRBV7-9,TRBJ2-1,NA,few,CASSSAGTPLPFF,TGTGCCAGCAGTTCTGCCGGGACTCCATTACCGTTCTTC
TRBV18,TRBJ2-1,TRBD2,NA,CASSSPTSGDNEQFF,TGTGCCAGCTCATCCCCGACTAGCGGGGACAATGAGCAGTTCTTC
TRBV27,TRBJ2-2,TRBD2,few,CAAGRNGELFF,TGTGCAGCCGGGAGGAACGGGGAGCTGTTTTTT
TRBV15,TRBJ2-6,NA,NA,CATSKQTGTRYSGANVLTF,TGTGCCACCAGCAAACAAACCGGGACGCGATACTCTGGGGCCAACGTCCTGACTTTC
TRBV4-3,TRBJ2-1,NA,many,CASSQEYPRSSYNEQFF,TGCGCCAGCAGCCAAGAGTACCCTAGGTCCTCCTACAATGAGCAGTTCTTC
TRBV15,TRBJ2-1,NA,NA,CATSYTGNEQFF,TGTGCCACCAGCTATACGGGGAATGAGCAGTTCTTC
TRBV9,TRBJ2-2,NA,few,CASSVGNRAGTGELFF,TGTGCCAGCAGCGTAGGAAACAGGGCGGGCACCGGGGAGCTGTTTTTT
TRBV19,TRBJ2-2,NA,NA,CASSRWDSTGELFF,TGTGCCAGTAGTAGGTGGGATTCGACCGGGGAGCTGTTTTTT
TRBV5-5,TRBJ2-7,NA,NA,CASSPPVEVGEQYF,TGTGCCAGCAGCCCCCCGGTAGAGGTTGGCGAGCAGTACTTC
TRBV9,TRBJ2-1,TRBD2,NA,CASSVYGGLPINEQFF,TGTGCCAGCAGCGTGTACGGGGGACTACCGATCAATGAGCAGTTCTTC
TRBV20-1,TRBJ1-2,NA,few,CSARDTVNYGYTF,TGCAGTGCTAGAGATACGGTTAACTATGGCTACACCTTC
TRBV7-2,TRBJ1-5,NA,NA,CASSLGFRGDQPQHF,TGTGCCAGCAGCTTAGGGTTCAGGGGTGATCAGCCCCAGCATTTT
TRBV7-8,TRBJ2-7,NA,NA,CASSSGDRKYEQYF,TGTGCCAGCAGCTCCGGAGACAGAAAGTACGAGCAGTACTTC
TRBV6-2/TRBV6-3,TRBJ2-1,NA,many,CASNLGDGEQFF,TGTGCCAGCAACCTGGGAGACGGTGAGCAGTTCTTC
TRBV14,TRBJ2-7,NA,NA,CASSQGVEQYF,TGTGCCAGCAGCCAAGGGGTCGAGCAGTACTTC
TRBV20-1,TRBJ2-5,TRBD2,many,CSARGVTSGRIETQYF,TGCAGTGCCAGGGGAGTGACTAGCGGGAGGATAGAGACCCAGTACTTC
TRBV7-9,TRBJ1-3,NA,NA,CASSTPGSPGGNTIYF,TGTGCCAGCAGTACACCCGGATCCCCGGGGGGAAACACCATATATTTT
TRBV4-3,TRBJ2-7,NA,few,CASSQARDSASYEQYF,TGCGCCAGCAGCCAAGCCCGGGACTCTGCCTCCTACGAGCAGTACTTC
TRBV20-1,TRBJ1-5,NA,NA,CSARDEADQRPQHF,TGCAGTGCTAGAGATGAGGCAGACCAGCGGCCCCAGCATTTT
TRBV7-9,TRBJ2-5,NA,NA,CASSLEAQGIQETQYF,TGTGCCAGCAGCTTAGAGGCCCAGGGGATTCAAGAGACCCAGTACTTC
TRBV30,TRBJ2-7,NA,NA,CAWSVESEQYF,TGTGCCTGGAGTGTAGAAAGCGAGCAGTACTTC
TRBV5-6,TRBJ1-6,TRBD1,medium-sized,CASSSRDRDRSPLHF,TGTGCCAGCAGCTCCCGGGACAGGGACAGGTCACCCCTCCACTTT
TRBV30,TRBJ2-3,NA,NA,CAWSAVGRTDTQYF,TGTGCCTGGAGTGCGGTGGGGAGGACAGATACGCAGTATTTT
TRBV29-1,TRBJ2-2,NA,few,CSVTDRQATGELFF,TGCAGCGTAACGGATCGGCAGGCGACCGGGGAGCTGTTTTTT
TRBV7-9,TRBJ2-3,TRBD2,few,CASSLEAGARDTQYF,TGTGCCAGCAGCTTAGAAGCGGGAGCCAGAGATACGCAGTATTTT
TRBV29-1,TRBJ1-2,TRBD1,many,CSVPGQGNGYTF,TGCAGCGTCCCGGGACAGGGGAACGGCTACACCTTC
TRBV2,TRBJ1-5,NA,few,CASISAPTSNQPQHF,TGTGCCAGCATATCCGCCCCCACTAGCAATCAGCCCCAGCATTTT
TRBV6-1,TRBJ1-1,TRBD1,few,CASRDRVRGLTEAFF,TGTGCCAGCAGAGACAGGGTGAGGGGACTGACTGAAGCTTTCTTT
TRBV27,TRBJ2-1,NA,many,CASSPSESYNEQFF,TGTGCCAGCAGTCCCTCAGAATCCTACAATGAGCAGTTCTTC
TRBV11-2,TRBJ2-1,NA,few,CASRPSSWSSYNEQFF,TGTGCCAGCAGACCTTCTAGCTGGAGCTCCTACAATGAGCAGTTCTTC
TRBV7-9,TRBJ1-2,NA,once,CASSLAGYYGYTF,TGTGCCAGCAGCTTGGCCGGTTACTATGGCTACACCTTC
TRBV7-2,TRBJ1-6,TRBD1,many,CASSLAGQGASPLHF,TGTGCCAGCAGCTTAGCGGGACAGGGTGCTTCACCCCTCCACTTT
TRBV27,TRBJ2-5,TRBD1,NA,CASSLGGQGKTQYF,TGTGCCAGCAGTTTGGGGGGACAGGGGAAGACCCAGTACTTC
TRBV27,TRBJ2-1,NA,NA,CASSSGETSYNEQFF,TGTGCCAGCAGTTCGGGAGAGACTTCCTACAATGAGCAGTTCTTC
TRBV28,TRBJ2-1,TRBD1,NA,CASSLDRDEQFF,TGTGCCAGCAGTTTGGACAGGGATGAGCAGTTCTTC
TRBV7-3,TRBJ2-3,NA,few,CASSLTGRDTSTDTQYF,TGTGCCAGCAGCCTGACGGGAAGGGACACCAGCACAGATACGCAGTATTTT
TRBV9,TRBJ2-1,TRBD2,many,CASSALAGGPHEQFF,TGTGCCAGCAGCGCATTAGCGGGAGGGCCCCATGAGCAGTTCTTC